Listed below are T cell receptor beta chains from one sample, sequenced in a study of molecular identifiers for immune sequencing clone quantification. One entry per CDR3 protein results from TCRdb running MiXCR on the PCR reads. Among approximately 550,000 distinct CDR3 sequences, around 23% were seen once, and the ten largest hold 0.7% to 0.9%. Sequencing was carried out using naive CD8+ T cells from blood, with Jurkat cell RNA spiked in. The source of these receptors is a human donor in good health. Some libraries in this study had Jurkat cell RNA spiked in. CDR3s include the opening cysteine and the closing phenylalanine or tryptophan. The D gene is left open where the match is weak. The size entry is marked missing in some rows and otherwise reads once, few, many or a size class.

j_call,cdr3_length,clone_size,d_call,v_call,cdr3_nt,cdr3_aa
TRBJ2-1,16,few,TRBD2,TRBV7-2,TGTGCCAGCAGCTCCTCCGGGACTAGCGGGAGAAATGAGCAGTTCTTC,CASSSSGTSGRNEQFF
TRBJ2-7,14,-,-,TRBV27,TGTGCCAGCAGTTTAGTTCTGGGGACCTACGAGCAGTACTTC,CASSLVLGTYEQYF
TRBJ2-5,14,few,TRBD1,TRBV9,TGTGCCAGCAGCGATCCGGGACAGTTAGAGACCCAGTACTTC,CASSDPGQLETQYF
TRBJ2-3,15,few,TRBD1,TRBV18,TGTGCCAGCTCACCACCGAGACAGGGGGCATATACGCAGTATTTT,CASSPPRQGAYTQYF
TRBJ2-1,16,-,TRBD1,TRBV7-4,TGTGCCAGCAGGGAGGGGGACAGGGGGCGGACTAATGAGCAGTTCTTC,CASREGDRGRTNEQFF
TRBJ1-1,11,-,-,TRBV20-1,TGCAGTGCTCGGACAACCTCTGAAGCTTTCTTT,CSARTTSEAFF
TRBJ2-3,20,-,-,TRBV27,TGTGCCAGCAGTTTATCGTTTCCCCTCACGGGACTCCCTAGCACAGATACGCAGTATTTT,CASSLSFPLTGLPSTDTQYF
TRBJ1-5,16,-,TRBD1,TRBV27,TGTGCCAGCAGTTTAGAGGGACAGGGGGTTCGTCAGCCCCAGCATTTT,CASSLEGQGVRQPQHF
TRBJ1-4,13,few,-,TRBV28,TGTGCCTCAACACACAAGGGGGACAAAGGACTGTTTTTT,CASTHKGDKGLFF
TRBJ1-5,12,few,-,TRBV19,TGTGCCAGTAGCCAAGGGTTGCAGCCCCAGCATTTT,CASSQGLQPQHF
TRBJ2-7,15,-,-,TRBV7-9,TGTGCCAGCAGCGCCCCTGAGGGGGGTACGTACGAGCAGTACTTC,CASSAPEGGTYEQYF
TRBJ2-1,14,-,TRBD2,TRBV6-2/TRBV6-3,TGTGCCAGCCAAAAGCGGGAGGTTTACAATGAGCAGTTCTTC,CASQKREVYNEQFF
TRBJ2-5,16,-,TRBD2,TRBV4-3,TGCGCCAACAGCCAAGATCTTGCGGGGGAGAGAGAGACCCAGTACTTC,CANSQDLAGERETQYF
TRBJ1-1,15,-,-,TRBV5-6,TGTGCCAGCAGCTTGGCTCCGGGGATAGGGGCTGAAGCTTTCTTT,CASSLAPGIGAEAFF
TRBJ1-1,14,-,-,TRBV4-3,TGCGCCAGCAGGCCAAGGCCGGTATCGGCTGAAGCTTTCTTT,CASRPRPVSAEAFF
TRBJ2-1,13,-,-,TRBV19,TGTGCCAGTAGTATAATCTTAGACAATGAGCAGTTCTTC,CASSIILDNEQFF
TRBJ2-1,18,-,-,TRBV7-9,TGTGCCAGCAGCTTACGAACAGGATTTTATAGCTCCTACAATGAGCAGTTCTTC,CASSLRTGFYSSYNEQFF
TRBJ1-1,16,few,TRBD1,TRBV7-6,TGTGCCAGCAGCCCGAGGGACAGCTACATGAACACTGAAGCTTTCTTT,CASSPRDSYMNTEAFF
TRBJ1-3,14,few,-,TRBV29-1,TGCAGCGTTGAGGGGACACACTCTGGAAACACCATATATTTT,CSVEGTHSGNTIYF
TRBJ2-3,16,-,TRBD2,TRBV25-1,TGTGCCAGCAGTGAATTAGCGGGACGGGACACAGATACGCAGTATTTT,CASSELAGRDTDTQYF
TRBJ2-7,17,few,TRBD2,TRBV28,TGTGCCAGCAGTCTAGAACGTCGACTAGCGGACTTCTACGAGCAGTACTTC,CASSLERRLADFYEQYF
TRBJ2-2,16,-,-,TRBV24-1,TGTGCCACCAGTGATTTATGGGGGACCGACACCGGGGAGCTGTTTTTT,CATSDLWGTDTGELFF
TRBJ2-3,19,-,TRBD2,TRBV5-8,TGTGCCAGCAGCTTTTGGACTAGCGGGGGGAGTTCACACACAGATACGCAGTATTTT,CASSFWTSGGSSHTDTQYF
TRBJ1-4,16,-,TRBD1,TRBV4-3,TGCGCCAGCAGCCGCCACGGACAGGCTGCTGCAGAAAAACTGTTTTTT,CASSRHGQAAAEKLFF
TRBJ2-7,12,many,-,TRBV28,TGTGCCAGCAGTACGAGTTTGTACGAGCAGTACTTC,CASSTSLYEQYF
TRBJ1-1,14,many,-,TRBV5-1,TGCGCCAGCAGCCAAGGGACACTCGACACTGAAGCTTTCTTT,CASSQGTLDTEAFF
TRBJ2-7,12,many,-,TRBV7-2,TGTGCCAGCAGCTTACTCGGACCCGAGCAGTACTTC,CASSLLGPEQYF
TRBJ2-7,14,many,-,TRBV6-5,TGTGCCAGCAGTGTCCTGGACAGTTCCTACGAGCAGTACTTC,CASSVLDSSYEQYF
TRBJ2-7,13,many,-,TRBV7-7,TGTGCCAGCAGCTTAGGGTCGGGGGACGAGCAGTACTTC,CASSLGSGDEQYF
TRBJ2-3,16,-,TRBD2,TRBV20-1,TGCAGTGCTAGAGATACGAAGCGGGAGAGCACAGATACGCAGTATTTT,CSARDTKRESTDTQYF
TRBJ1-5,15,few,TRBD1,TRBV19,TGTGCCAGTAGTATGATGACAGGGGGTTTTGAGCCCCAGCATTTT,CASSMMTGGFEPQHF
TRBJ2-7,15,few,-,TRBV6-4,TGTGCCAGCAGAGTGGGTAGAAGTTTGGGCTACGAGCAGTACTTC,CASRVGRSLGYEQYF
TRBJ2-1,13,many,-,TRBV6-6,TGTGCCAGCAGTTACGTCCAATTGGGGAAGCAGTTCTTC,CASSYVQLGKQFF
TRBJ1-1,15,-,-,TRBV5-1,TGCGCCAGCAGCTCACACCCCACAGAGCACACTGAAGCTTTCTTT,CASSSHPTEHTEAFF
TRBJ2-7,16,-,TRBD2,TRBV27,TGTGCCAGCAGAGGACTAGCGGGAGGAGAATTCTACGAGCAGTACTTC,CASRGLAGGEFYEQYF
TRBJ2-7,14,few,-,TRBV4-1,TGCGCCAGCAGCGCTAGCGCGGGGAACTACGAGCAGTACTTC,CASSASAGNYEQYF
TRBJ1-5,14,-,TRBD1,TRBV19,TGTGCCAGCAGGGGGCCCTATAGCAATCAGCCCCAGCATTTT,CASRGPYSNQPQHF
TRBJ2-1,17,-,TRBD2,TRBV6-6,TGTGCCAGCAGTTCCGAACTAGCGGGGGCTGTATACAATGAGCAGTTCTTC,CASSSELAGAVYNEQFF
TRBJ2-2,14,-,-,TRBV7-9,TGTGCCAGCAGCTACTCAGATAACACCGGGGAGCTGTTTTTT,CASSYSDNTGELFF
TRBJ2-3,22,few,TRBD2,TRBV27,TGTGCCAGCAGTTCACAAAGACCCGTCCCGGGACTAGCGGGAGGGATCACAGATACGCAGTATTTT,CASSSQRPVPGLAGGITDTQYF
TRBJ2-1,15,-,TRBD1,TRBV19,TGTGCCAGTAGTATCGGACAGGGGGTTGGCAATGAGCAGTCCTTC,CASSIGQGVGNEQSF
TRBJ2-4,9,-,-,TRBV27,TGTGCCAGCAAGGGGCCGAAGTACTTC,CASKGPKYF
TRBJ1-1,14,-,-,TRBV6-6,TGTGCCAGCAAAGAGGGACCCAGGAACACTGAAGCTTTCTTT,CASKEGPRNTEAFF
TRBJ2-3,17,many,TRBD2,TRBV20-1,TGCAGTGCTAGAGTGGGGGGACTAGCTTACTACACAGATACGCAGTATTTT,CSARVGGLAYYTDTQYF
TRBJ2-3,15,-,TRBD2,TRBV20-1,TGCAGTGCTAGAGAGAGCGGGAGGCCCCCGGATACGCAGTATTTT,CSARESGRPPDTQYF
TRBJ2-5,12,many,-,TRBV7-9,TGTGCCAGCAGCTTATTTCAAGAGACCCAGTACTTC,CASSLFQETQYF
TRBJ2-2,12,-,-,TRBV13,TGTGTCAGCAGCCGCTTGCCCGGGGAGCTGTTTTTT,CVSSRLPGELFF
TRBJ2-1,15,-,TRBD2,TRBV2,TGTGCCACCGTTTCAATGGGAGGGGCCTACAATGAGCAGTTCTTC,CATVSMGGAYNEQFF
TRBJ2-7,13,many,-,TRBV20-1,TGCAGTGCTGTACGGGACATTGACTACGAGCAGTACTTC,CSAVRDIDYEQYF
TRBJ1-1,12,-,-,TRBV18,TGTGCCAGCGCGGCCGGGACAACCGAAGCTTTCTTT,CASAAGTTEAFF